This TCR beta chain was found in a study of control samples from healthy donors and cancer patients. CDR1 LGHDT and CDR2 YNNKEL come from the germline V gene (reference sequence). The V end was cut by 2 bases, the J end by 1 base, with 6 bases between. The CDR3 is made up of 14 amino acids. TCRdb keeps only in-frame clones here, not all; method: immunoSEQ multiplex PCR. The data show about 94,000 clones, 90% seen once. The sequencing sample was made of blood. The receptor was isolated from a woman aged 18-30 years in good health. V and J are TRBV3-1 (or the pseudogene TRBV3-2) and TRBJ1-5; D unresolved. CDR3 bases: TGTGCCAGCAGCCAACTCAGCAGCAATCAGCCCCAGCATTTT. Its translation is CASSQLSSNQPQHF.